The next 10 T cell receptor beta chains were all read from a single sample in a study of cytomegalovirus exposure and HLA in healthy donors. Researchers ran the PCR with 60 Vbeta and 13 Jbeta primers. The table came from immunoSEQ multiplex PCR; TCRdb's copy has only in-frame clones and leaves some out. Altogether 310,000 or so clones are present, 80% to 90% being singletons, with the ten largest covering approximately 2%. Material: PBMCs. The receptors stem from a woman under 30 in good health and CMV-seronegative.

The CDR3 DNA sequence: TGTGCCAGCAGTCCGGGACAGGGGTATTCACCCCTCCACTTT. This encodes CASSPGQGYSPLHF. The genes are TRBV27 and TRBJ1-6; 10 positions agree with TRBD1. The CDR3 has 14 residues. V lost 5 bases to trimming and J lost 8 bases; unmatched junction nucleotides: 3. Per germline, CDR1 MNHEY and CDR2 SMNVEV (reference sequence).

The chain links TRBV19 to TRBJ1-5, with 9 bases that match TRBD1. Per the germline V gene, CDR1 is LNHDA and CDR2 is SQIVND (reference sequence). The CDR3 is 17 residues long. The J segment lost 1 base and the V segment lost 5 bases, leaving 9 bases of the junction unmatched. CDR3 nucleotide sequence: TGTGCCAGTAGTGTAACAGGGGGCGCCTTGAGCAATCAGCCCCAGCATTTT. This translates into CASSVTGGALSNQPQHF.

The chain uses TRBV4-1 and TRBJ1-2, with D perhaps TRBD1 (5 bases). The CDR3 contains 13 residues. Trimming removed 6 bases from V and 2 bases from J, with 10 bases in between. Germline V gene data show CDR1 as MGHRA and CDR2 as YSYEKL. CDR3 amino acids: CASSGTGNYGYTF. For the CDR3, the DNA is TGCGCCAGCAGTGGTACAGGAAACTATGGCTACACCTTC.

The chain carries TRBV27 and TRBJ1-1, with a possible D match to TRBD1 (6 bases). Trimming removed 8 bases from V and 10 bases from J, with 17 bases in between. This CDR3 contains 12 residues. CDR1 and CDR2 from the germline V gene are MNHEY and SMNVEV (reference sequence). The DNA for the CDR3 is TGTGCCAGCCTCGGAATACAGGGTCGAGCTTTCTTT. Encoded protein: CASLGIQGRAFF.

The V gene is TRBV6-5, the J gene TRBJ1-2; 9 bases map to TRBD1. J was trimmed by 5 bases and V by 6 bases; bases with no gene match: 7. The CDR3 totals 14 residues. Germline V gives CDR1 MNHEY, CDR2 SVGAGI. CDR3 in DNA: TGTGCCAGCAGGGGACAGGGACGGGGGTATGGCTACACCTTC. It translates to CASRGQGRGYGYTF.

The chain uses TRBV18 and TRBJ1-5; D perhaps matches TRBD1 (6 bases). V gave up 5 bases and J gave up 5 bases, with 13 bases separating them. Germline CDR1 reads KGHSH; CDR2 reads LQKENI. CDR3 size: 14 residues. The DNA for the CDR3 is TGTGCCAGCTCAGCGACAGGAGTCGATCAGCCCCAGCATTTT. This sequence encodes CASSATGVDQPQHF. Based on the CDR3 plus reference TRBV18 and TRBJ1-5, the full variable domain is NAGVMQNPRHLVRRRGQEARLRCSPMKGHSHVYWYRQLPEEGLKFMVYLQKENIIDESGMPKERFSAEFPKEGPSILRIQQVVRGDSAAYFCASSATGVDQPQHFGDGTRLSIL.

In this sample, this clone turned up once. The rearrangement uses TRBV9 and TRBJ2-3; perhaps TRBD2 as D (5 bases). The CDR3 consists of 13 residues. Trimming left V 3 bases short and J 6 bases short, with 11 bases between. Per the germline V gene, CDR1 is SGDLS and CDR2 is YYNGEE. The chain's CDR3 is CASSASGGDTQYF. The CDR3 nucleotides read TGTGCCAGCAGCGCATCGGGCGGGGATACGCAGTATTTT.

The gene calls are TRBV11-2 and TRBJ2-7; the match to TRBD1 covers 7 bases. Trimming at V came to 5 bases and at J to 1 base, leaving 5 bases not matched to a gene. Germline V gene lookup returns CDR1 SGHAT and CDR2 FQNNGV. The CDR3 sequence is 14 residues long. The CDR3 sequence is CASSPRGQSYEQYF. The DNA for the CDR3 is TGTGCCAGCAGCCCTCGGGGACAGTCCTACGAGCAGTACTTC.

This clone showed up just once. CDR3: CASSTDLSSGNTIYF. In nucleotides, the CDR3 is TGCGCCAGCAGCACGGACTTAAGCTCTGGAAACACCATATATTTT. The chain carries TRBV5-1 and TRBJ1-3; D is unclear. CDR3 size: 15 residues. Trimming stripped 4 bases from V and 0 bases from J, with 11 bases between. Germline CDR1 and CDR2: SGHRS and YFSETQ.

V and J are TRBV12-5 and TRBJ2-3, with TRBD2 matching 9 bases. Trimming at V came to 2 bases and at J to 6 bases, leaving 12 bases not matched to a gene. The CDR3 contains 17 residues. From germline, CDR1 is LGHNT and CDR2 FRNRAP. CDR3 nucleotides: TGTGCTAGTGGTTTGACCCAACTAGCGGGCGACAGGGATACGCAGTATTTT. Residues: CASGLTQLAGDRDTQYF.